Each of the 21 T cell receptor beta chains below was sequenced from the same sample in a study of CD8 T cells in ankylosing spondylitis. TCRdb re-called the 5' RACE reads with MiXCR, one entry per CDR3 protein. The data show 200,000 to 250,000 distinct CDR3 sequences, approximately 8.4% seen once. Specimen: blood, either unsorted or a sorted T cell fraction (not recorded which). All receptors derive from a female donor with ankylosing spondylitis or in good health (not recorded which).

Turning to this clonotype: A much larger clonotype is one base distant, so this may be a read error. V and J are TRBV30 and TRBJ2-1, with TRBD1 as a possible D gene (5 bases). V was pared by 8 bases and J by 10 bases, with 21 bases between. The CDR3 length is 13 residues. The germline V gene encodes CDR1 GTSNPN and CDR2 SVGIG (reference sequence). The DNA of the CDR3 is TGTGCCCGGACCTCACTACAGGCTGACGAGCAGTTCTTC. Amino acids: CARTSLQADEQFF.

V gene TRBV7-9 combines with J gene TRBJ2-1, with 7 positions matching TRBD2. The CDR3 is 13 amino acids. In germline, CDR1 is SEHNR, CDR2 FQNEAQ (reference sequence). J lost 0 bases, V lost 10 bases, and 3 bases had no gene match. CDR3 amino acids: CATPGGSYNEQFF. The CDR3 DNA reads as TGTGCCACGCCGGGGGGCTCCTACAATGAGCAGTTCTTC.

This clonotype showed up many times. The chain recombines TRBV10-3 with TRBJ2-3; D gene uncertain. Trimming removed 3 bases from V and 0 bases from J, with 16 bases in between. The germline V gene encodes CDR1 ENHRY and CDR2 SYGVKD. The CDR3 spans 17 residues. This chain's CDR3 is CAISDHLGRASTDTQYF. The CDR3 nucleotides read TGTGCCATCAGTGACCACCTGGGCCGTGCTAGCACAGATACGCAGTATTTT.

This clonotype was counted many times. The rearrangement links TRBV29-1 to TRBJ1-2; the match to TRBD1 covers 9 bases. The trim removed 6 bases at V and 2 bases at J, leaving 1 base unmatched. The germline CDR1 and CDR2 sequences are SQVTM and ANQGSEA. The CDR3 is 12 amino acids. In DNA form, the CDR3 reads TGCAGCGTGGGGACAGGGAACTATGGCTACACCTTC. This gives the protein CSVGTGNYGYTF.

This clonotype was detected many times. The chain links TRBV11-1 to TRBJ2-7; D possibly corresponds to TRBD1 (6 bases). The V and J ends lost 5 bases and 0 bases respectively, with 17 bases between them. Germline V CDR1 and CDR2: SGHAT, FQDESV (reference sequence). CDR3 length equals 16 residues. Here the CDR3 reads CASSQFGQGSSYEQYF. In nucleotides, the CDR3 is TGTGCCAGCAGCCAGTTCGGGCAGGGGAGCTCCTACGAGCAGTACTTC.

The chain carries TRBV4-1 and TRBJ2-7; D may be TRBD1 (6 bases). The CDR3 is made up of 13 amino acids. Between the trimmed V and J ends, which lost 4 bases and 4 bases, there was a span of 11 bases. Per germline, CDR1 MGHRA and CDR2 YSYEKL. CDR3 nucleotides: TGCGCCAGCAGCCCATATCAGGGGTACGAGCAGTACTTC. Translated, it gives CASSPYQGYEQYF.

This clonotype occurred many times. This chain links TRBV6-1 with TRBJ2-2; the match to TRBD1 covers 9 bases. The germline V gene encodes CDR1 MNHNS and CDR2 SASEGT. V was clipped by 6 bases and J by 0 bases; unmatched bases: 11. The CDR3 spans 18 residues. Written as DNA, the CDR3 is TGTGCCAGCAGCCTTGGACAGGGGCAACACCCGAACACCGGGGAGCTGTTTTTT. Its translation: CASSLGQGQHPNTGELFF.

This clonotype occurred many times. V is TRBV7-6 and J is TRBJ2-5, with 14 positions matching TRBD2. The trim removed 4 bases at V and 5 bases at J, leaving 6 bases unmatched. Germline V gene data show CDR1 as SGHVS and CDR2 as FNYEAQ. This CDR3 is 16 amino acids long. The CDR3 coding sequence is TGTGCCAGCAGCTCTACAGGGACTAGCGGGAGTGAGACCCAGTACTTC. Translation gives CASSSTGTSGSETQYF.

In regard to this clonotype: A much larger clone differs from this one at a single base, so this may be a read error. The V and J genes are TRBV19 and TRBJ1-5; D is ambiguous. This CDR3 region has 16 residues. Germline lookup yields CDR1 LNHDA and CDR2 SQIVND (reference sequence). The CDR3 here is CSSSRESGQGNQPQHF. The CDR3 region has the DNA TGTTCCAGTAGTCGGGAGTCCGGGCAAGGCAATCAGCCCCAGCATTTT.

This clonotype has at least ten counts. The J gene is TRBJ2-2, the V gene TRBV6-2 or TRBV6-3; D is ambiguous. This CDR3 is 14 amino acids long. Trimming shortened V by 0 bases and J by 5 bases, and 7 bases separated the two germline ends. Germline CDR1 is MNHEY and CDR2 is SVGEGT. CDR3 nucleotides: TGTGCCAGCAGTTACTCGACGTGGACCGGGGAGCTGTTTTTT. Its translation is CASSYSTWTGELFF.

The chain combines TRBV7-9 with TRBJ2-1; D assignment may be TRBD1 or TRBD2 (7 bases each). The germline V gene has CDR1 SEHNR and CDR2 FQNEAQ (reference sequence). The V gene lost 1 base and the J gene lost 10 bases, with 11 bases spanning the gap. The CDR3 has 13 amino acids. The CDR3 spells CASSLGEGQEQFF. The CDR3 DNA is TGTGCCAGCAGCTTAGGGGAGGGACAGGAGCAGTTCTTC.

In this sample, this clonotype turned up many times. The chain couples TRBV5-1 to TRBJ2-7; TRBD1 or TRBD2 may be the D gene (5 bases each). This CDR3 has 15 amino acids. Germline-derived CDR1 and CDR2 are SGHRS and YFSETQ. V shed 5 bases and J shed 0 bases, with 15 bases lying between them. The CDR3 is CASRKGDPSSYEQYF. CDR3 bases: TGCGCCAGCAGAAAAGGGGACCCGAGCTCCTACGAGCAGTACTTC.

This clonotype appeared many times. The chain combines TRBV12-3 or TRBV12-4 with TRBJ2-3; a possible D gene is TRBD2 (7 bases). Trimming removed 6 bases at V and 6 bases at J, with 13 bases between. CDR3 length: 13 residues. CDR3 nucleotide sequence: TGTGCCAGCAGGAGGGGGGGAAGGGATACGCAGTATTTT. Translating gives CASRRGGRDTQYF.

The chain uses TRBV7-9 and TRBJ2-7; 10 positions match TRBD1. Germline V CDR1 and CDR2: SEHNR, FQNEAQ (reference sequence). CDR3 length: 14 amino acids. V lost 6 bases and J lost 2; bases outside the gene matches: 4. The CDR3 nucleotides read TGTGCCAGCAGTACCGGACAGGGGGCCTACGAGCAGTACTTC. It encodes CASSTGQGAYEQYF. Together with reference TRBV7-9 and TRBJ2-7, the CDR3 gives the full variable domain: DTGVSQNPRHKITKRGQNVTFRCDPISEHNRLYWYRQTLGQGPEFLTYFQNEAQLEKSRLLSDRFSAERPKGSFSTLEIQRTEQGDSAMYLCASSTGQGAYEQYFGPGTRLTVT.

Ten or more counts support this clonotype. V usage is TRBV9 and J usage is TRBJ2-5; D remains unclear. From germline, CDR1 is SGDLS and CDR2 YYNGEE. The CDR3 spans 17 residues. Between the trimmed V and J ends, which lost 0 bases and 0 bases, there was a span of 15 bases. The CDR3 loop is CASSVEDGVGYQETQYF. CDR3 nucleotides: TGTGCCAGCAGCGTAGAAGATGGAGTAGGGTACCAAGAGACCCAGTACTTC.

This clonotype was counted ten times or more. CDR3 DNA: TGTGCCACCAGCAGAGAAGGAATATTGGAGAATGAGCAGTTCTTC. This gives the protein CATSREGILENEQFF. This chain joins TRBV15 and TRBJ2-1; unclear D gene. The CDR3 extends over 15 amino acids. Germline V gene sequence: CDR1 LNHNV, CDR2 YYDKDF (reference sequence). V was clipped by 0 bases and J by 7 bases, with 13 bases between them.

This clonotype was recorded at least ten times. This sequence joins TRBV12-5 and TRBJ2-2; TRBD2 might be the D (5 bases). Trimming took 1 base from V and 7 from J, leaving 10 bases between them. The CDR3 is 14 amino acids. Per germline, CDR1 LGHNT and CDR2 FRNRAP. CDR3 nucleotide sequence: TGTGCTAGTGGTTTGGGAGGGTTTGGCGGGGAGCTGTTTTTT. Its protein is CASGLGGFGGELFF.

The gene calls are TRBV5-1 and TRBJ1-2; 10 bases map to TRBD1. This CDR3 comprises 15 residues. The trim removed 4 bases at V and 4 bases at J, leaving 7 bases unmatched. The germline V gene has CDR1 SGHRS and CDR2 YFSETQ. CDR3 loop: CASSTGQGGTYGYTF. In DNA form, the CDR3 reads TGCGCCAGCAGCACCGGACAGGGGGGAACCTATGGCTACACCTTC.

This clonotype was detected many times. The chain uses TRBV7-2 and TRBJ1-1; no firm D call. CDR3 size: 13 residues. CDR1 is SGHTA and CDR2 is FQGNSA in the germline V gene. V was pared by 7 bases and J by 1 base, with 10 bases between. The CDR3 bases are TGTGCCAGCAACCGTGGAGCGAACACTGAAGCTTTCTTT. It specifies CASNRGANTEAFF.

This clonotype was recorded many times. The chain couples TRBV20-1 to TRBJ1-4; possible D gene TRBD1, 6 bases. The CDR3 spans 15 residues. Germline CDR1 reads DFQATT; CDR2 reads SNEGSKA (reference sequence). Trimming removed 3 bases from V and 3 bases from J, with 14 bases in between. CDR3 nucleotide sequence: TGCAGTGCTAGGAGAGGGGGGGTCGCTAATGAAAAACTGTTTTTT. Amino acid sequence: CSARRGGVANEKLFF.

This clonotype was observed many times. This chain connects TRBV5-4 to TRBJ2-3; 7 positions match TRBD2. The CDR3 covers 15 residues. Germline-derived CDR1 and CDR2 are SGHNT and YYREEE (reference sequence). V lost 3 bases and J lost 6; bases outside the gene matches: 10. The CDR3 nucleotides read TGTGCCAGCAGCTCGCGACTAGCCGGGGGGGATACGCAGTATTTT. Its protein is CASSSRLAGGDTQYF.